What follows are 8 T cell receptor beta chains derived from one specimen sequenced in a study of cytomegalovirus exposure and HLA in healthy donors. Primers for the PCR totalled 60 Vbeta and 13 Jbeta. The data were produced by immunoSEQ multiplex PCR, yet TCRdb's version contains in-frame clones alone and is incomplete. The table lists about 160,000 clones, 85% of them singletons. What was sequenced was PBMCs. These receptors all come from a boy younger than 10 in good health and CMV-seronegative.

The chain carries TRBV28 and TRBJ1-1; 9 bases map to TRBD1. In germline, CDR1 is MDHEN, CDR2 SYDVKM. J lost 4 bases, V lost 5 bases, and 5 bases had no gene match. CDR3 length equals 14 residues. In DNA, the CDR3 is TGTGCCAGCAGTGTACAGGGGGCAAGCACTGAAGCTTTCTTT. It is translated as CASSVQGASTEAFF.

CDR3 in DNA: TGTGCCAGCAGTGATAAGAACAGGGGCTCCTACGAGCAGTACGTC. It translates to CASSDKNRGSYEQYV. This chain joins TRBV6-1 and TRBJ2-7, with 7 bases aligning to TRBD1. From germline, CDR1 is MNHNS and CDR2 SASEGT. The J segment lost 0 bases and the V segment lost 3 bases, leaving 5 bases of the junction unmatched. This CDR3 spans 15 amino acids.

This rearrangement joins TRBV19 to TRBJ2-3; D gene uncertain. Between the trimmed V and J ends, which lost 4 bases and 0 bases, there was a span of 14 bases. This CDR3 comprises 16 residues. Germline CDR1 is LNHDA and CDR2 is SQIVND (reference sequence). The CDR3 loop is CASSNLGSTSTDTQYF. The CDR3 region has the DNA TGTGCCAGTAGTAACCTCGGGTCAACTAGCACAGATACGCAGTATTTT.

The V gene is TRBV7-8, the J gene TRBJ1-6; the D gene is possibly TRBD1 (6 bases). Trimming removed 4 bases from V and 9 bases from J, with 16 bases in between. The CDR3 sequence is 15 residues long. The germline V gene encodes CDR1 SGHVS and CDR2 FQNEAQ. The CDR3 region has the DNA TGTGCCAGCAGCTCGCCCACAGGGCTGCGTTCACCCCTCCACTTT. This encodes CASSSPTGLRSPLHF.

The sample holds a few counts of this clone. This chain joins TRBV21-1 and TRBJ1-5. TRBV21-1 is a pseudogene segment. CDR3 length: 16 amino acids. CDR3 residues: CASSKFVRDSNQPQHF. The CDR3 DNA is TGTGCCAGCAGCAAATTCGTCCGGGATAGCAATCAGCCCCAGCATTTT.

The J gene is TRBJ1-5, the V gene TRBV9; 8 bases match TRBD1. Germline V gene data show CDR1 as SGDLS and CDR2 as YYNGEE. V trimming: 4 bases; J trimming: 3 bases; junction bases outside the gene matches: 3. The CDR3 extends over 14 amino acids. This CDR3 reads CASSPGGNNQPQHF. Here the CDR3 DNA reads TGTGCCAGCAGCCCAGGGGGCAACAATCAGCCCCAGCATTTT.

The CDR3 is CASSSTASKTDTQYF. CDR3 nucleotide sequence: TGTGCCAGCAGCTCGACAGCCAGTAAGACAGATACGCAGTATTTT. The V gene is TRBV7-9, the J gene TRBJ2-3; possible D gene TRBD1, 5 bases. This CDR3 spans 15 amino acids. The V end was cut by 4 bases, the J end by 3 bases, with 14 bases between. Germline V gives CDR1 SEHNR, CDR2 FQNEAQ (reference sequence).

V is TRBV27 and J is TRBJ2-1; D gene unclear. Germline CDR1 and CDR2: MNHEY and SMNVEV (reference sequence). V was shortened by 6 bases and J by 2 bases, with 8 bases between the two germline ends. This CDR3 has 13 residues. For the CDR3, the DNA is TGTGCCAGCAGACTTGGTACCTACAATGAGCAGTTCTTC. Its translation: CASRLGTYNEQFF.